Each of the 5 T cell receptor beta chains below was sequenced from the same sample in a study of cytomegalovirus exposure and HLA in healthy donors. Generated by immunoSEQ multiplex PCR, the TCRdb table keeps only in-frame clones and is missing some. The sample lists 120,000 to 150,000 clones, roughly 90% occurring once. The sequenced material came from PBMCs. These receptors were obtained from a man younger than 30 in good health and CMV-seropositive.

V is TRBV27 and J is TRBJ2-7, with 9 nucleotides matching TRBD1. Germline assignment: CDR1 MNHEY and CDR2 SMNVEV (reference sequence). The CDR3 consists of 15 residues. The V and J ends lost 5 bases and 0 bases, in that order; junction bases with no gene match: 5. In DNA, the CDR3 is TGTGCCAGCAGTGACAGGGGGTTTAGCTCCTACGAGCAGTACTTC. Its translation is CASSDRGFSSYEQYF.

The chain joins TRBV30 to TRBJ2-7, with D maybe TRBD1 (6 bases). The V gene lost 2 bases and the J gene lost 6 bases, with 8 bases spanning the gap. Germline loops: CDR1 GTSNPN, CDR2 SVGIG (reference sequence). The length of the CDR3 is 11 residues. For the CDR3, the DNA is TGTGCCTGGAGTACAGGGTTCGAGCAGTACTTC. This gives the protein CAWSTGFEQYF.

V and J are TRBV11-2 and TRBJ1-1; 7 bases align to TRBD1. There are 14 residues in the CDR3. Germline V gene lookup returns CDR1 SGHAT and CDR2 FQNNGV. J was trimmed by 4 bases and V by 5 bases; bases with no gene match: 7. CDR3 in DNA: TGTGCCAGCAGCAGAGGACAGGCTCGCACTGAAGCTTTCTTT. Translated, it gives CASSRGQARTEAFF.

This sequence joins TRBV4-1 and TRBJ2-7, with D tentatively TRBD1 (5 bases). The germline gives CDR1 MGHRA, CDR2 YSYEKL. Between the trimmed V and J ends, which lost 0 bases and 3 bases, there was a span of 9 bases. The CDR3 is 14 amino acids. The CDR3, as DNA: TGCGCCAGCAGCCAAGAGGGGCTGTACTACGAGCAGTACTTC. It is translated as CASSQEGLYYEQYF.

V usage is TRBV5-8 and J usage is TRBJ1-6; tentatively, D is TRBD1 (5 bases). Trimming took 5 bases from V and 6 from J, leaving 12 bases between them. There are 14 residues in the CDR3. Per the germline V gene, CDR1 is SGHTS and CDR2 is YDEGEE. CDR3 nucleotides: TGTGCCAGCAGTCCGGGAGGGGTTAATTCACCCCTCCACTTT. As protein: CASSPGGVNSPLHF.